The 24 T cell receptor beta chains below come from one sample, sequenced in a study of vaccination and CD4 T cells after COVID-19. The antigens of these receptors remain unknown. Cultured CD4+ T-cell DNA underwent Oncomine TCR Beta short-read sequencing. Via MiXCR, TCRdb re-called the PCR reads, giving one row per CDR3 protein. The table has tens of thousands of distinct CDR3 sequences, around two fifths seen once; the top ten hold approximately 5.3%. As for treatment: approximately 9-day PBMC culture with coronavirus spike peptide pools or control peptides (ViraFEST assay). This material consisted of CD4+ T cells from blood, cultured in vitro, taken before SARS-CoV-2 vaccination. These receptors were collected from a human donor who had recovered from COVID-19.

The chain links TRBV29-1 to TRBJ1-5, with D unclear. Germline loops: CDR1 SQVTM, CDR2 ANQGSEA. The ends were cut back, 7 bases at V and 0 bases at J, with 13 bases in the middle. CDR3 length: 14 amino acids. CDR3 in amino acids: CSARDGFSNQPQHF. DNA of the CDR3: TGCAGCGCCCGGGATGGCTTTAGCAATCAGCCCCAGCATTTT.

This clonotype was detected only a few times. The chain is built from TRBV7-9 and TRBJ1-2; D call uncertain. The CDR3 extends over 14 amino acids. Germline lookup yields CDR1 SEHNR and CDR2 FQNEAQ (reference sequence). Trimming took 2 bases from V and 0 from J, leaving 7 bases between them. CDR3 residues: CASSLPLANYGYTF. As DNA, the CDR3 is TGTGCCAGCAGCTTACCATTAGCTAACTATGGCTACACCTTC. The variable domain in full, completed from reference TRBV7-9 and TRBJ1-2, reads DTGVSQNPRHKITKRGQNVTFRCDPISEHNRLYWYRQTLGQGPEFLTYFQNEAQLEKSRLLSDRFSAERPKGSFSTLEIQRTEQGDSAMYLCASSLPLANYGYTFGSGTRLTVV.

A word on this clonotype: An end of the junction differs from the germline gene, which may be a read error. The chain is built from TRBV7-2 and TRBJ2-2; TRBD2 agrees at 8 bases. The CDR3 extends over 15 amino acids. The germline gives CDR1 SGHTA, CDR2 FQGNSA. CDR3 nucleotides: TGTGCCAGCAGCTCGGGACTAGGGAACCCCGGGGAGCTGTTTTTT. Protein product: CASSSGLGNPGELFF. Filled out from reference TRBV7-2 and TRBJ2-2, the complete variable domain reads GAGVSQSPSNKVTEKGKDVELRCDPISGHTALYWYRQSLGQGLEFLIYFQGNSAPDKSGLPSDRFSAERTGGSVSTLTIQRTQQEDSAVYLCASSSGLGNPGELFFGEGSRLTVL.

The CDR3 region is CASSYFLDTEAFF. CDR3 DNA: TGTGCCAGCAGTTACTTTTTAGACACTGAAGCTTTCTTT. The chain couples TRBV6-5 to TRBJ1-1; D uncertain. Germline CDR1 reads MNHEY; CDR2 reads SVGAGI. CDR3 length: 13 residues. Trimming pared 1 base from V and 3 bases from J, leaving 6 bases between.

This chain connects TRBV2 to TRBJ1-1; TRBD1 aligns across 8 bases. V shed 7 bases and J 4 bases; nucleotides not matched to a gene: 11. CDR1 and CDR2 (germline): SNHLY, FYNNEI. This CDR3 contains 15 residues. The CDR3 region has the DNA TGTGCCAGCACCCTACTTGGACAGGGACTCACTGAAGCTTTCTTT. This encodes CASTLLGQGLTEAFF. Looking up the rest from reference TRBV2 and TRBJ1-1 gives the full variable domain: EPEVTQTPSHQVTQMGQEVILRCVPISNHLYFYWYRQILGQKVEFLVSFYNNEISEKSEIFDDQFSVERPDGSNFTLKIRSTKLEDSAMYFCASTLLGQGLTEAFFGQGTRLTVV.

CDR3 DNA sequence: TGTGCCAGCAGACTCGTAGGGGGAGGACCTTACAATGAGCAGTTCTTC. Its protein product is CASRLVGGGPYNEQFF. This sequence joins TRBV6-1 and TRBJ2-1; the D call may be TRBD1 or TRBD2 (6 bases each). Germline assignment: CDR1 MNHNS and CDR2 SASEGT. The CDR3 has 16 amino acids. Trimming removed 6 bases from V and 4 bases from J, with 19 bases in between.

This clonotype was observed a handful of times. The chain has TRBV10-3 and TRBJ2-7; no definite D call. The germline V and J ends were trimmed by 9 bases and 0 bases, with 9 bases remaining between them. Per germline, CDR1 ENHRY and CDR2 SYGVKD. The CDR3 spans 12 residues. CDR3 sequence: CAIEDVSYEQYF. The CDR3 DNA reads TGTGCCATTGAGGACGTCTCCTACGAGCAGTACTTC.

The genes are TRBV27 and TRBJ2-1, with D possibly called TRBD1 or TRBD2 (5 bases each). V was shortened by 0 bases and J by 4 bases, with 7 bases between the two germline ends. The CDR3 has 14 residues. Germline lookup yields CDR1 MNHEY and CDR2 SMNVEV (reference sequence). The DNA of the CDR3 is TGTGCCAGCAGTTTATCGAGGGGATACAATGAGCAGTTCTTC. It translates to CASSLSRGYNEQFF.

This clonotype was counted a few times. The chain couples TRBV6-1 to TRBJ2-1; D may be TRBD2 (5 bases). The CDR3 sequence is 15 residues long. V lost 6 bases to trimming and J lost 4 bases, with 16 bases between them. The germline V gene encodes CDR1 MNHNS and CDR2 SASEGT. The CDR3 reads CASRNDGVWYNEQFF. The CDR3 nucleotides are TGTGCCAGCAGAAATGACGGGGTCTGGTACAATGAGCAGTTCTTC.

The chain joins TRBV11-3 to TRBJ2-1, with TRBD2 matching over 12 bases. CDR3 length: 16 residues. The junction had 7 bases not matched to a gene; V was cut back by 3 bases and J by 7 bases. Germline assignment: CDR1 SGHNT and CDR2 YENEEA. The chain's CDR3 is CASSFGTSGSQNEQFF. The CDR3 DNA is TGTGCCAGCAGCTTTGGGACTAGCGGGTCACAAAATGAGCAGTTCTTC.

The J gene is TRBJ2-3, the V gene TRBV27; 8 bases match TRBD1. CDR1 is MNHEY and CDR2 is SMNVEV in the germline V gene (reference sequence). V trimming: 8 bases; J trimming: 6 bases; junction bases outside the gene matches: 19. The CDR3 extends over 17 amino acids. The CDR3 DNA follows: TGTGCCAGCCTCCCTCAACCGGGCAGGGGGCGCCCGGATACGCAGTATTTT. Its protein is CASLPQPGRGRPDTQYF.

The V gene is TRBV20-1, the J gene TRBJ2-3, with 7 bases fitting TRBD2. V shed 1 base, J shed 4 bases, and the junction held 11 bases outside the gene matches. This CDR3 is 16 amino acids long. The V gene's germline CDR1 is DFQATT and CDR2 SNEGSKA (reference sequence). CDR3 nucleotide sequence: TGCAGTGCTAGAGGGTACTTGCGGGAGCGACCAGATACGCAGTATTTT. As protein: CSARGYLRERPDTQYF.

This clonotype is a singleton in its sample. This CDR3 is CASSLVSPGRRETQYF. CDR3 bases: TGTGCCAGCAGCTTGGTATCCCCGGGGAGGCGGGAGACCCAGTACTTC. The genes are TRBV5-6 and TRBJ2-5; the D gene is possibly TRBD2 (6 bases). This CDR3 is built from 16 residues. Trimming shortened V by 0 bases and J by 5 bases, and 17 bases separated the two germline ends. The germline V gene encodes CDR1 SGHDT and CDR2 YYEEEE.

This clonotype was counted between two and nine times. The chain has TRBV20-1 and TRBJ1-1; 10 bases fit TRBD1. CDR1 and CDR2 (germline): DFQATT, SNEGSKA (reference sequence). V was clipped by 2 bases and J by 7 bases; unmatched bases: 10. This CDR3 is built from 15 residues. The CDR3 sequence: CSARRPGQGSLEAFF. CDR3 in DNA: TGCAGTGCTAGACGACCGGGACAGGGGAGCCTTGAAGCTTTCTTT.

The CDR3 DNA reads TGTGCCTGGAGTCCCAATGTTCCCCGTGAAGCTTTCTTT. Translating gives CAWSPNVPREAFF. The chain uses TRBV30 and TRBJ1-1; D gene ambiguous. CDR3 length: 13 amino acids. Germline V gene sequence: CDR1 GTSNPN, CDR2 SVGIG (reference sequence). Between the trimmed V and J ends, which lost 2 bases and 7 bases, there was a span of 14 bases. Together with reference TRBV30 and TRBJ1-1, the CDR3 gives the full variable domain: SQTIHQWPATLVQPVGSPLSLECTVEGTSNPNLYWYRQAAGRGLQLLFYSVGIGQISSEVPQNLSASRPQDRQFILSSKKLLLSDSGFYLCAWSPNVPREAFFGQGTRLTVV.

This clonotype was recorded only once. The rearrangement joins TRBV19 to TRBJ2-5, with TRBD2 as a possible D gene (5 bases). Germline-derived CDR1 and CDR2 are LNHDA and SQIVND (reference sequence). The CDR3 is 16 amino acids. V was cut by 5 bases and J by 4 bases, with 20 bases left in between. The CDR3 region is CASSGEIRSFGETQYF. Written as DNA, the CDR3 is TGTGCCAGTAGTGGGGAGATAAGGTCCTTCGGAGAGACCCAGTACTTC.

The CDR3 DNA follows: TGTGCCAGTAGTTCCCATGGACAGGGGATCACCTACGAGCAGTACTTC. This translates into CASSSHGQGITYEQYF. The J gene is TRBJ2-7, the V gene TRBV19; TRBD1 matches 9 bases. CDR1 is LNHDA and CDR2 is SQIVND in the germline V gene (reference sequence). This CDR3 region has 16 residues. Trimming removed 5 bases from V and 2 bases from J; junction bases left unmatched: 10.

The chain uses TRBV2 and TRBJ2-7; maybe TRBD2 (6 bases). The CDR3 length is 12 residues. V shed 11 bases and J shed 6 bases, with 17 bases lying between them. Germline V CDR1 and CDR2: SNHLY, FYNNEI. CDR3 loop: CARSWPGGEQYF. The CDR3 nucleotides are TGTGCCCGGAGTTGGCCCGGGGGCGAGCAGTACTTC.

This chain uses TRBV20-1 with TRBJ2-4; no clear D. Germline-derived CDR1 and CDR2 are DFQATT and SNEGSKA (reference sequence). Trimming left V 0 bases short and J 15 bases short, with 15 bases between. CDR3 length: 12 residues. This CDR3 reads CSAREASSLSYF. CDR3 coding DNA: TGCAGTGCTAGAGAAGCCAGCTCCCTTTCGTACTTC.

The chain carries TRBV30 and TRBJ2-3; D not certain. Germline assignment: CDR1 GTSNPN and CDR2 SVGIG (reference sequence). V dropped 1 base and J dropped 1 base, with 6 bases sitting between them. The CDR3 extends over 13 amino acids. For the CDR3, the DNA is TGTGCCTGGAGTGAGGCCGGCACAGATACGCAGTATTTT. Translated, it gives CAWSEAGTDTQYF.

The rearrangement uses TRBV29-1 and TRBJ1-2, with 7 bases identical to TRBD1. This CDR3 contains 14 residues. Germline assignment: CDR1 SQVTM and CDR2 ANQGSEA. The V segment lost 6 bases and the J segment 7 bases; nucleotides outside the gene matches: 14. CDR3: CSVAGTDVRLGYTF. As DNA, the CDR3 is TGCAGCGTCGCCGGGACAGACGTTAGGCTTGGCTACACCTTC.

The chain carries TRBV4-3 and TRBJ1-6; a weak D match, TRBD1 (6 bases). CDR1 and CDR2 from the germline V gene are LGHNA and YSLEER. The ends were cut back, 0 bases at V and 0 bases at J, with 9 bases in the middle. The CDR3 consists of 17 residues. The CDR3, as DNA: TGCGCCAGCAGCCAAGATACAGGGAGCTCCTATAATTCACCCCTCCACTTT. This codes for CASSQDTGSSYNSPLHF.

V and J are TRBV27 and TRBJ2-5; D unresolved. There are 11 residues in the CDR3. V lost 3 bases and J lost 5, with 4 bases in between. Germline V gene sequence: CDR1 MNHEY, CDR2 SMNVEV (reference sequence). The CDR3 DNA sequence: TGTGCCAGCAGTTTTCGGGAGACCCAGTACTTC. Residues: CASSFRETQYF.

V is TRBV19 and J is TRBJ2-3; tentative D call: TRBD2 (6 bases). Germline lookup yields CDR1 LNHDA and CDR2 SQIVND (reference sequence). Trimming took 4 bases from V and 2 from J, leaving 16 bases between them. CDR3 length: 16 residues. CDR3 sequence reads: CASSNQAGGSTDTQYF. The CDR3 DNA reads TGTGCCAGTAGTAATCAAGCGGGCGGTTCCACAGATACGCAGTATTTT. The full variable domain, with the rest looked up from reference TRBV19 and TRBJ2-3, is DGGITQSPKYLFRKEGQNVTLSCEQNLNHDAMYWYRQDPGQGLRLIYYSQIVNDFQKGDIAEGYSVSREKKESFPLTVTSAQKNPTAFYLCASSNQAGGSTDTQYFGPGTRLTVL.